This T cell receptor (beta chain) was identified during a study of cytomegalovirus exposure and HLA in healthy donors. As regards this clone: Antigen unknown.

Germline CDR1 and CDR2: PRHDT and FYEKMQ (reference sequence). V gave up 4 bases and J gave up 6 bases; unmatched junction bases: 6. CDR3 length equals 15 residues. The method was immunoSEQ multiplex PCR; TCRdb's version includes in-frame clones alone and lacks a portion of them. The sample contains about 160,000 clones, roughly nine tenths of which appear only once. The study, taken as a whole, reports: First-cohort TCR clusters were later found to tend to co-occur in the 120 validation repertoires.

The sequencing input was PBMCs. V gene TRBV13 combines with J gene TRBJ2-1; 10 bases line up with TRBD1. This receptor was identified in a woman aged 25-40 years in good health and CMV-seronegative. The CDR3 DNA is TGTGCCAGCAGCTCAAGACAGGGGGCGTTCAATGAGCAGTTCTTC. Translation: CASSSRQGAFNEQFF.